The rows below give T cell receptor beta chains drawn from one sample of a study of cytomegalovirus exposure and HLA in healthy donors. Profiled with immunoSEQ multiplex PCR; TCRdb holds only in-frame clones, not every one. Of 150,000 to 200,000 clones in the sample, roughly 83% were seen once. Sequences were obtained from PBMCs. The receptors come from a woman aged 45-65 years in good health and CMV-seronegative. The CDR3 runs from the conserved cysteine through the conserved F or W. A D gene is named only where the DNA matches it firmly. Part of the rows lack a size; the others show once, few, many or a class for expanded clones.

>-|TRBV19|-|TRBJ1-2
TGTGCCAGTAGGCACAGGGATAACTATGGCTACACCTTC
CASRHRDNYGYTF
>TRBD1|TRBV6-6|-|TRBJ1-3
TGTGCCAGCAGGCAGGGGGCTAGGGGAAACACCATATATTTT
CASRQGARGNTIYF
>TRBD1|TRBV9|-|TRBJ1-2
TGTGCCAGCGGCTACACAGGGGGCACTAACTATGGCTACACCTTC
CASGYTGGTNYGYTF
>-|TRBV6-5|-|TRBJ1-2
TGTGCCAGCAGTTACTCGGGGGCGCCGTTGGGCGGCTACACCTTC
CASSYSGAPLGGYTF
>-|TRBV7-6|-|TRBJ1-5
TGTGCCAGCAGCTTAGACGGGGGTGATCAGCCCCAGCATTTT
CASSLDGGDQPQHF
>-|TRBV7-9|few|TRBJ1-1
TGTGCCAGCAGCTTAGGACGTGACAGGATCATGAACACTGAAGCTTTCTTT
CASSLGRDRIMNTEAFF
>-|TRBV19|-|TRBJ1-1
TGTGCCAGTAGTACCGATACAGGGCGCACTGAAGCTTTCTTT
CASSTDTGRTEAFF
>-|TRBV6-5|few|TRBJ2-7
TGTGCCAGCAGTCACCCGGTTACAGTTGAGCAGTACTTC
CASSHPVTVEQYF
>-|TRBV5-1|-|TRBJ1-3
TGCGCCAGCAGCTTGTATCGACAAAGCACGGACACCATATATTTT
CASSLYRQSTDTIYF
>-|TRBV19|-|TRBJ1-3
TGTGCCAGTAGTTCCCAGGCCCGCTCTGGAAACACCATATATTTT
CASSSQARSGNTIYF
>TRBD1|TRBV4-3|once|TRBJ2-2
TGCGCCAGCAGCCAAGGACTCGCAGGGGGAACCGGGGAGCTGTTTTTT
CASSQGLAGGTGELFF
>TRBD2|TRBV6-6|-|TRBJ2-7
TGTGCCAGCAGGAACGGGCGGGGGGGCTCCTACGAGCAGTACTTC
CASRNGRGGSYEQYF
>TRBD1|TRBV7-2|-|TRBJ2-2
TGTGCCAGCAGCTCCGGACAGGGATGGCGGGCCGGGGAGCTGTTTTTT
CASSSGQGWRAGELFF
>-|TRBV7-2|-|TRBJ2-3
TGTGCCAGCAGGCTAGGGGGTCTCACAGATACGCAGTATTTT
CASRLGGLTDTQYF
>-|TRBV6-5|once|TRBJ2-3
TGTGCCAGCAGCTGGGGACACCAAAGCACAGATACGCAGTATTTT
CASSWGHQSTDTQYF
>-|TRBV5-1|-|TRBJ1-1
TGCGCCAGCAGCTGGGACACCCCAGTCATGAACACTGAAGCTTTCTTT
CASSWDTPVMNTEAFF
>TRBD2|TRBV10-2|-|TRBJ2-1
TGCGCCAGCAGTGAGAGCCGTGGGCTAGCGGGGGGGCAAGGGCAGTTCTTC
CASSESRGLAGGQGQFF
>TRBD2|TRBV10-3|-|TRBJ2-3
TGTGCCATCAGCTCTCCTACGACTAGCGAGACCGATACGCAGTATTTT
CAISSPTTSETDTQYF
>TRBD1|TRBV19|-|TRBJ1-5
TGTGCCAGTAGTAACCGGGACAGGGGTAGCAATCAGCCCCAGCATTTT
CASSNRDRGSNQPQHF
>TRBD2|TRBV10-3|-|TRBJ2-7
TGTGCCATCAGTGACCCGGGAGGGAGCTCCTACGAGCAGTACTTC
CAISDPGGSSYEQYF
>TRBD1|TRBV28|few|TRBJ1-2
TGTGCCAGCAGTTTACGAGGGGGCGGCTATGGCTACACCTTC
CASSLRGGGYGYTF
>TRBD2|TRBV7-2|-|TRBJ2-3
TGTGCCAGCGGGTTACTAGCGGGAGTGGGCACAGATACGCAGTATTTT
CASGLLAGVGTDTQYF
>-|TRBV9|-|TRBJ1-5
TGTGCCAGCAGCCCCCAGGGAAGCAATCAGCCCCAGCATTTT
CASSPQGSNQPQHF
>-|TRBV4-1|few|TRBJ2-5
TGCGCCAGCAGCCACTTTGGACAGTTGGAAGAGACCCAGTACTTC
CASSHFGQLEETQYF
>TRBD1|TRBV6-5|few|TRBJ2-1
TGTGCCAGCAGTTCCTGGCGGGGACAGGGGGCGAATGAGCAGTTCTTC
CASSSWRGQGANEQFF
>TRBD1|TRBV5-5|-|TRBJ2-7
TGTGCCAGCAGCTTAAACCGGACAGGGGATTTCCACGAGCAGTACTTC
CASSLNRTGDFHEQYF
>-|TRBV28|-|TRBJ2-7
TGTGCCAGCAGTTTAGATGGAACAGGGATGAGCTACGAGCAGTACTTC
CASSLDGTGMSYEQYF
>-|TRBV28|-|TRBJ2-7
TGTGCCAGCAGTAGGGGGGGCTACTACGAGCAGTACTTC
CASSRGGYYEQYF
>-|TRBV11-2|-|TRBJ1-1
TGTGCCAGCAGCTTATTTGGGCTGAACACTGAAGCTTTCTTT
CASSLFGLNTEAFF
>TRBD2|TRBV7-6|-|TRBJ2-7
TGTGCCAGCAGCTTAGGGACTAGCGGGTCCCCCGGCGAGCAGTACTTC
CASSLGTSGSPGEQYF
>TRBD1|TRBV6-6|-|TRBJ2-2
TGTGCCAGCAGCCCTTGGACAGGGAGGACCGGGGAGCTGTTTTTT
CASSPWTGRTGELFF
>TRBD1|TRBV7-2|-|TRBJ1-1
TGTGCCAGCAGCTTTTCGTCAGGGGGCGTCACTGAAGCTTTCTTT
CASSFSSGGVTEAFF
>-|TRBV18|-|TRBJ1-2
TGTGCCAGCTCACCTGACAGGAATTCTAACTATGGCTACACCTTC
CASSPDRNSNYGYTF
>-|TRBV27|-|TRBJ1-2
TGTGCCAGCAGTTTATCGCGGGGGTCCTTCTATGGCTACACCTTC
CASSLSRGSFYGYTF
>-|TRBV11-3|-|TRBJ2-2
TGTGCCAGCAGCTTAGTACCGGGGGAGAACGGGGAGCTGTTTTTT
CASSLVPGENGELFF
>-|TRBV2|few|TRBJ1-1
TGTGCCAGCAACAAACTGGTGGTCAGGGGTCCTAACACTGAAGCTTTCTTT
CASNKLVVRGPNTEAFF
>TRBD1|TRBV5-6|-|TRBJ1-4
TGTGCCAGCAGCTCACCCGGGACAGACAATGAAAAACTGTTTTTT
CASSSPGTDNEKLFF
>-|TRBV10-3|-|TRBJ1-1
TGTGCCATCAGTGAGTCGCGGGGGTCCGCCACTGAAGCTTTCTTT
CAISESRGSATEAFF
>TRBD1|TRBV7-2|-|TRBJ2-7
TGTGCCAGCAGCTCCGACAGGGGGAAGTTTGGGTCCTACGAGCAGTACTTC
CASSSDRGKFGSYEQYF
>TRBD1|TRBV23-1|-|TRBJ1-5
TGCGCCAGCAGTGGGGGACAGGTTTATAGCAATCAGCCCCAGCATTTT
CASSGGQVYSNQPQHF
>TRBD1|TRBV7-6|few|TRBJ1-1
TGTGCCAGCAGCGCGGGACAGGGGACTGAAGCTTTCTTT
CASSAGQGTEAFF
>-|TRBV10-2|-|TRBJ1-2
TGCGCCAGCGCCCCAGGGGTGCTTTACTCGGGTGGCTACACCTTC
CASAPGVLYSGGYTF
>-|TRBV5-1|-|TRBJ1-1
TGCGCCAGCAGCTTCCAGGACGGGCTGGGGAGCACTGAAGCTTTCTTT
CASSFQDGLGSTEAFF
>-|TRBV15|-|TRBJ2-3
TGTGCCACCAGCAGAGCCCCCCGAGATACGCAGTATTTT
CATSRAPRDTQYF
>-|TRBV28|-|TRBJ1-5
TGTGCCAGCAGTTTAAGGCAGGGGTTGAAGCCCCAGCATTTT
CASSLRQGLKPQHF
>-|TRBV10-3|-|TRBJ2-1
TGTGCCATCAGTGAGTCGTCGAGAGGCGAGCAGTTCTTC
CAISESSRGEQFF
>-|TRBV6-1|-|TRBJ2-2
TGTGCCAGCAGTCCACGGGTTACCGGGGAGCTGTTTTTT
CASSPRVTGELFF
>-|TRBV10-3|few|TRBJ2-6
TGTGCCATCAGTGATGGCGCGGGAGGGGCCAACGTCCTGACTTTC
CAISDGAGGANVLTF
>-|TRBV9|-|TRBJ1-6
TGTGCCAGCAGCGTAAGTGGACAGAATTCACCCCTCCACTTT
CASSVSGQNSPLHF
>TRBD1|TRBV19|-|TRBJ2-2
TGTGCCAGTAGTACAGACAGGGGGCCCGGGGAGCTGTTTTTT
CASSTDRGPGELFF
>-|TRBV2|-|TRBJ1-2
TGTGCCAGCACTCAAGGCACCCACTCGGAGGGCTACACCTTC
CASTQGTHSEGYTF
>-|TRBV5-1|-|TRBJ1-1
TGCGCCAGCACCTCCTTGGGGGGGCTAGGGGCTGAAGCTTTCTTT
CASTSLGGLGAEAFF
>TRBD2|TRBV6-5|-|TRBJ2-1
TGTGCCTGCGGACCTACGGGAGGGCCCTACAATGAGCAGTTCTTC
CACGPTGGPYNEQFF
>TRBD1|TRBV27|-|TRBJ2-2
TGTGCCAGCAGTTACCGGACAGGGATAGGGGAGCTGTTTTTT
CASSYRTGIGELFF
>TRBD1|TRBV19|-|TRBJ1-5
TGTGCCAGTAGTTACGGGACAGGGGATAACTATTATAGCAATCAGCCCCAGCATTTT
CASSYGTGDNYYSNQPQHF
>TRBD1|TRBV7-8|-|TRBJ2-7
TGTGCCAGCAGTTACCCCCGGGACAGTCTATACGAGCAGTACTTC
CASSYPRDSLYEQYF
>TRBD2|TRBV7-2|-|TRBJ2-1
TGTGCCAGCAGCCCAGAGACTAGCTCCGCTAAGTTCTTC
CASSPETSSAKFF
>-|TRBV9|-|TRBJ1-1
TGTGCCAGCAGCGTAGCGGTCGGGGGGGGACCGTCGGCTTTCTTT
CASSVAVGGGPSAFF
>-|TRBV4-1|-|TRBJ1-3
TGCGCCAGCAGCCAAATACAAAACTCTGGAAACACCATATATTTT
CASSQIQNSGNTIYF